Below are 2 T cell receptor beta chains sequenced from a single sample in a study of T-cell memory formation after mild COVID-19. TCRdb passed the 5' RACE reads through MiXCR, listing each CDR3 protein once. Of about 440,000 distinct CDR3 sequences detected, 20% appear once; the ten largest clones hold about 8.1%. The sequenced sample consisted of PBMCs or a T cell subset sorted from them (not recorded which). The receptors were sampled from an adult woman who had mild COVID-19 (a few samples of this study predate the infection). Cell type and time point are not known.

J is TRBJ1-6 and V is TRBV4-1; maybe TRBD1 (5 bases). The V end lost 0 bases, the J end lost 9 bases, and 9 bases lay between the germline ends. This CDR3 has 14 residues. Germline values: CDR1 MGHRA, CDR2 YSYEKL. The CDR3: CASSQDRGGSPLHF. CDR3 bases: TGCGCCAGCAGCCAAGACCGTGGGGGTTCACCCCTCCACTTT.

This clonotype was seen only a few times. The CDR3 reads CASSSGLAGVSEQYF. CDR3 DNA: TGTGCCAGCAGCTCCGGACTAGCGGGAGTGAGCGAGCAGTACTTC. The chain couples TRBV7-2 to TRBJ2-7; 13 bases are a match to TRBD2. Losses at the gene ends were 4 bases for V and 6 bases for J; bases not matched to a gene: 6. Germline V gene lookup returns CDR1 SGHTA and CDR2 FQGNSA. This CDR3 has 15 amino acids.